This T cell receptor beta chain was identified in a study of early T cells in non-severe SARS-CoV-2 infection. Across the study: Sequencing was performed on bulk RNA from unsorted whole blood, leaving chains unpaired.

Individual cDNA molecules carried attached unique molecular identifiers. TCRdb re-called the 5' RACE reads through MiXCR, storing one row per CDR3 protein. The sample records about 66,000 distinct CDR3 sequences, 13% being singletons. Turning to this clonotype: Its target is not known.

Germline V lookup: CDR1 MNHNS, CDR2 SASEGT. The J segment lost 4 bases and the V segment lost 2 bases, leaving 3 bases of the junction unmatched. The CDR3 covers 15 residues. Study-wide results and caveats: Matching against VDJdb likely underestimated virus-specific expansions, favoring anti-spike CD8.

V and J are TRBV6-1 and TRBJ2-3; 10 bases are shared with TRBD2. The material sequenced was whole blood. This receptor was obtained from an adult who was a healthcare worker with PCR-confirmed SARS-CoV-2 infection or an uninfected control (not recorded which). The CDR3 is CASSESTSGSDTQYF. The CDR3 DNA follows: TGTGCCAGCAGTGAATCGACTAGCGGGTCAGATACGCAGTATTTT.